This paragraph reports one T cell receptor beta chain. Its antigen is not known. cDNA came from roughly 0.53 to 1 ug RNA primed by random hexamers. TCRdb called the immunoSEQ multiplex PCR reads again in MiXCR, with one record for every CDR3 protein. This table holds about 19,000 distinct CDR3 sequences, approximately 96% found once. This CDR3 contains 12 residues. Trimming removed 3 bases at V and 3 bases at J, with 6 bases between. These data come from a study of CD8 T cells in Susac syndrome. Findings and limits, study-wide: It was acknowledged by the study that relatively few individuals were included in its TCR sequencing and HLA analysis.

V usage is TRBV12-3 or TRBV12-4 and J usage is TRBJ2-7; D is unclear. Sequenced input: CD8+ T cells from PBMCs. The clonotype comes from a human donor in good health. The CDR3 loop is CASSFNSYEQYF. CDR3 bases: TGTGCCAGCAGTTTTAACAGCTACGAGCAGTACTTC.